The 29 T cell receptor beta chains reported below all come from one sample, sequenced in a study of blood T cell repertoires in COVID-19. Only in-frame clones appear in the TCRdb table, and some are missing; sequencing was by immunoSEQ multiplex PCR. The data show about 85,000 clones, with 70% to 90% seen just once and 5% to 6.5% held by the top ten. Input material: peripheral blood. These receptors were collected from a man aged 60 to 69 with acute or convalescent COVID-19.

The chain has TRBV11-2 and TRBJ2-7; 7 bases match TRBD2. CDR1 is SGHAT, CDR2 FQNNGV, per germline. Losses at the gene ends were 3 bases for V and 2 bases for J; bases not matched to a gene: 4. The CDR3 sequence is 14 residues long. CDR3 sequence reads: CASSLGGKAYEQYF. The CDR3 nucleotides read TGTGCCAGCAGCTTGGGGGGGAAGGCCTACGAGCAGTACTTC.

The genes are TRBV6-2 or TRBV6-3 and TRBJ1-1, with 7 bases lining up with TRBD1. V shed 2 bases, J shed 0 bases, and the junction held 6 bases outside the gene matches. The CDR3 sequence is 16 residues long. Germline CDR1 is MNHEY and CDR2 is SVGEGT. CDR3 bases: TGTGCCAGCAGTTACCCGAGCGGACAGGTGAACACTGAAGCTTTCTTT. It specifies CASSYPSGQVNTEAFF.

This rearrangement joins TRBV18 to TRBJ2-7; D remains unclear. The CDR3 extends over 13 amino acids. V was trimmed by 6 bases and J by 5 bases, leaving 14 bases between them. CDR1 and CDR2 from the germline V gene are KGHSH and LQKENI. The CDR3 loop reads CASSLKMRDEQYF. Here the CDR3 DNA reads TGTGCCAGCTCCTTAAAGATGCGTGACGAGCAGTACTTC. Filled out from reference TRBV18 and TRBJ2-7, the complete variable domain reads NAGVMQNPRHLVRRRGQEARLRCSPMKGHSHVYWYRQLPEEGLKFMVYLQKENIIDESGMPKERFSAEFPKEGPSILRIQQVVRGDSAAYFCASSLKMRDEQYFGPGTRLTVT.

The V and J genes are TRBV30 and TRBJ1-2, with TRBD1 matching 7 bases. V shed 7 bases, J shed 4 bases, and the junction held 9 bases outside the gene matches. Per the germline V gene, CDR1 is GTSNPN and CDR2 is SVGIG (reference sequence). CDR3 length: 13 amino acids. The CDR3 sequence: CAFNRDRPYGYTF. The CDR3 bases are TGTGCCTTCAACCGGGACAGACCCTATGGCTACACCTTC. Using reference TRBV30 and TRBJ1-2 for the parts outside the CDR3, the full variable domain is SQTIHQWPATLVQPVGSPLSLECTVEGTSNPNLYWYRQAAGRGLQLLFYSVGIGQISSEVPQNLSASRPQDRQFILSSKKLLLSDSGFYLCAFNRDRPYGYTFGSGTRLTVV.

This clone was seen more than once but under ten times. This chain joins TRBV27 and TRBJ2-1; maybe TRBD2 (6 bases). There are 14 residues in the CDR3. V was trimmed by 2 bases and J by 2 bases, leaving 7 bases between them. In germline, CDR1 is MNHEY, CDR2 SMNVEV (reference sequence). For the CDR3, the DNA is TGTGCCAGCAGTTTAGGCGGGGCCTACAATGAGCAGTTCTTC. Translating it yields CASSLGGAYNEQFF.

The rearrangement uses TRBV4-1 and TRBJ2-7; 9 nucleotides agree with TRBD1. Germline V gene sequence: CDR1 MGHRA, CDR2 YSYEKL. This CDR3 contains 15 residues. The V segment lost 4 bases and the J segment 2 bases; nucleotides outside the gene matches: 6. Written as DNA, the CDR3 is TGCGCCAGCAGCCGTACCGGGACAGGGCCCTACGAGCAGTACTTC. As protein: CASSRTGTGPYEQYF.

For this clone: Other DNA sequences within the sample encode an identical CDR3. The J gene is TRBJ1-2, the V gene TRBV20-1, with D perhaps matching TRBD1 (6 bases). CDR1 is DFQATT, CDR2 SNEGSKA, per germline (reference sequence). V gave up 4 bases and J gave up 7 bases, with 7 bases separating them. The CDR3 runs to 10 residues. CDR3 region: CSANRVGYTF. Written as DNA, the CDR3 is TGCAGTGCTAACAGGGTTGGCTACACCTTC.

This clone was recorded once. Other DNA sequences from this sample encode an identical CDR3 as well. This chain uses TRBV24-1 with TRBJ1-1, with D unclear. Germline CDR1 KGHDR, CDR2 SFDVKD. CDR3 length: 13 amino acids. V was clipped by 1 base and J by 4 bases, with 6 bases between them. The CDR3 DNA is TGTGCCACCAGTGATTTTCGGGGCACTGAAGCTTTCTTT. It translates to CATSDFRGTEAFF.

The rearrangement uses TRBV28 and TRBJ1-1; maybe TRBD1 (6 bases). From germline, CDR1 is MDHEN and CDR2 SYDVKM. This CDR3 has 14 amino acids. V was pared by 5 bases and J by 0 bases, with 10 bases between. As DNA, the CDR3 is TGTGCCAGCAGTAAACGGGACATGAACACTGAAGCTTTCTTT. It translates to CASSKRDMNTEAFF.

This chain joins TRBV19 and TRBJ1-5; the D is unclear. CDR1 and CDR2 from the germline V gene are LNHDA and SQIVND (reference sequence). The CDR3 has 13 amino acids. V was clipped by 6 bases and J by 3 bases, with 9 bases between them. The CDR3 DNA reads as TGTGCCAGTAGCCCGGGGAACAATCAGCCCCAGCATTTT. As protein: CASSPGNNQPQHF.

The chain joins TRBV6-6 to TRBJ1-1; D is possibly TRBD1 (5 bases). The ends were cut back, 1 base at V and 2 bases at J, with 11 bases in the middle. The germline V gene has CDR1 MNHNY and CDR2 SVGAGI (reference sequence). The CDR3 loop spans 15 amino acids. The CDR3 coding sequence is TGTGCCAGCAGTTACTTTCCCGGGGGTAACACTGAAGCTTTCTTT. Protein product: CASSYFPGGNTEAFF.

This clone appeared a few times. CDR3 region: CASSLYPPGQVVDQPQHF. The DNA of the CDR3 is TGTGCCAGTAGTCTATACCCCCCGGGACAGGTGGTTGATCAGCCCCAGCATTTT. The V and J genes are TRBV19 and TRBJ1-5; TRBD1 agrees at 8 bases. Germline CDR1 and CDR2: LNHDA and SQIVND (reference sequence). Losses at the gene ends were 5 bases for V and 5 bases for J; bases not matched to a gene: 17. The CDR3 has 18 amino acids.

The rearrangement joins TRBV7-2 to TRBJ1-4; the D is unclear. CDR1 and CDR2 (germline): SGHTA, FQGNSA. CDR3 length: 15 residues. Trimming removed 1 base at V and 6 bases at J, with 12 bases between. CDR3 DNA sequence: TGTGCCAGCAGCTTAGGCCTTCTGCAGGATGAAAAACTGTTTTTT. The encoded protein is CASSLGLLQDEKLFF. The full variable domain, in which reference TRBV7-2 and TRBJ1-4 provide the parts outside the CDR3, is GAGVSQSPSNKVTEKGKDVELRCDPISGHTALYWYRQSLGQGLEFLIYFQGNSAPDKSGLPSDRFSAERTGGSVSTLTIQRTQQEDSAVYLCASSLGLLQDEKLFFGSGTQLSVL.

V gene TRBV27 combines with J gene TRBJ2-1, with TRBD2 identical over 10 bases. CDR1 is MNHEY, CDR2 SMNVEV, per germline (reference sequence). Trimming cost V 4 bases and J 5 bases; bases outside gene matches: 5. The CDR3 has 15 residues. CDR3 in amino acids: CASSSIAGGNNEQFF. DNA of the CDR3: TGTGCCAGCAGTTCCATAGCGGGGGGCAACAATGAGCAGTTCTTC.

The chain uses TRBV27 and TRBJ1-1; D gene unclear. V gave up 0 bases and J gave up 6 bases, with 14 bases separating them. This CDR3 has 15 residues. CDR1 and CDR2 (germline): MNHEY, SMNVEV (reference sequence). The CDR3 spells CASSLSGRGWAEAFF. The DNA for the CDR3 is TGTGCCAGCAGTTTATCAGGTCGAGGGTGGGCTGAAGCTTTCTTT.

V gene TRBV18 combines with J gene TRBJ2-5, with D possibly matching TRBD2 (5 bases). Germline CDR1 KGHSH, CDR2 LQKENI. This CDR3 comprises 15 residues. V gave up 5 bases and J gave up 0 bases, with 13 bases separating them. DNA for the CDR3: TGTGCCAGCTCAGTGACCTCGGGGTACCAAGAGACCCAGTACTTC. Translated, it gives CASSVTSGYQETQYF.

The J gene is TRBJ1-3, the V gene TRBV4-1; 7 bases line up with TRBD1. V lost 6 bases, J lost 0 bases, and 5 bases stayed unmatched. Germline V gene lookup returns CDR1 MGHRA and CDR2 YSYEKL. The CDR3 has 15 residues. For the CDR3, the DNA is TGCGCCAGCAGACTCCGGGACAGCTCTGGAAACACCATATATTTT. Amino acids: CASRLRDSSGNTIYF.

Concerning this clone: Germline is not matched at one junction end, which may reflect a read error. The CDR3 region has the DNA TGTGCCGGGAGACTCTATGGCTACACCTTC. Amino acid sequence: CAGRLYGYTF. The rearrangement joins TRBV30 to TRBJ1-2; D ambiguous. The CDR3 sequence is 10 residues long. CDR1 and CDR2 from the germline V gene are GTSNPN and SVGIG (reference sequence).

V gene TRBV3-1 (or the pseudogene TRBV3-2) combines with J gene TRBJ1-6, with TRBD1 as a possible D gene (5 bases). CDR3 length: 14 residues. Germline lookup yields CDR1 LGHDT and CDR2 YNNKEL (reference sequence). The V gene lost 5 bases and the J gene lost 10 bases, with 15 bases spanning the gap. The CDR3 nucleotides are TGTGCCAGCAGCTTAGGGGAGGGGAGCTCACCCCTCCACTTT. It codes for CASSLGEGSSPLHF.

The J gene is TRBJ1-1, the V gene TRBV28, with 9 bases matching TRBD1. Germline V CDR1 and CDR2: MDHEN, SYDVKM. The CDR3 sequence is 15 residues long. V lost 6 bases to trimming and J lost 5 bases; unmatched junction nucleotides: 10. CDR3 nucleotide sequence: TGTGCCAGCAGCGGGGGATCACAGGGGGCGACTGAAGCTTTCTTT. Translated: CASSGGSQGATEAFF.

The chain joins TRBV6-5 to TRBJ1-1; D not resolved. Germline assignment: CDR1 MNHEY and CDR2 SVGAGI. The CDR3 runs to 14 residues. Trimming took 8 bases from V and 1 from J, leaving 14 bases between them. CDR3 bases: TGTGCCAGCTGTCTCTGGCCAGGGAACACTGAAGCTTTCTTT. Its translation is CASCLWPGNTEAFF.

The chain recombines TRBV6-4 with TRBJ1-2; 10 bases line up with TRBD1. V shed 9 bases, J shed 2 bases, and the junction held 12 bases outside the gene matches. The CDR3 totals 16 residues. The V gene's germline CDR1 is MRHNA and CDR2 SNTAGT. In nucleotides, the CDR3 is TGTGCCAGAGTAGGACACCCGGGACAGGGGAACTATGGCTACACCTTC. Its protein product is CARVGHPGQGNYGYTF.

The CDR3 here is CAWNRQGASSEAFF. The CDR3 coding sequence is TGTGCCTGGAATCGGCAGGGGGCAAGCTCTGAAGCTTTCTTT. V gene TRBV30 combines with J gene TRBJ1-1, with 8 bases fitting TRBD1. Looked up from germline, CDR1 is GTSNPN and CDR2 is SVGIG (reference sequence). J gave up 6 bases and V 4 bases, and 10 bases lay outside the gene matches. This CDR3 has 14 residues.

The chain employs TRBV3-1 (or the pseudogene TRBV3-2) and TRBJ1-2; D unresolved. The germline V gene has CDR1 LGHDT and CDR2 YNNKEL (reference sequence). There are 14 residues in the CDR3. V shed 2 bases and J shed 3 bases, with 10 bases lying between them. The CDR3 spells CASSQWYSHYGYTF. The CDR3 region has the DNA TGTGCCAGCAGCCAATGGTACAGCCACTATGGCTACACCTTC.

The DNA for the CDR3 is TGCGCCAGCAGCAGGAGACTTCACAGGAGCTCCTATAATTCACCCCTCCACTTT. This translates into CASSRRLHRSSYNSPLHF. V gene TRBV4-3 combines with J gene TRBJ1-6, with D possibly being TRBD1 (5 bases). The CDR3 runs to 18 residues. Germline assignment: CDR1 LGHNA and CDR2 YSLEER. V was shortened by 5 bases and J by 0 bases, with 17 bases between the two germline ends.

The V gene is TRBV27, the J gene TRBJ2-7; TRBD1 might be the D (6 bases). Germline V gene lookup returns CDR1 MNHEY and CDR2 SMNVEV (reference sequence). Trimming pared 5 bases from V and 3 bases from J, leaving 17 bases between. CDR3 length: 15 amino acids. The CDR3 protein is CASSGGRGNLYEQYF. Here the CDR3 DNA reads TGTGCCAGCAGTGGGGGAAGGGGGAACCTCTACGAGCAGTACTTC.

This CDR3 is CASSQSVRYTEAFF. CDR3 bases: TGCGCCAGCAGCCAAAGCGTTCGATACACTGAAGCTTTCTTT. V usage is TRBV4-3 and J usage is TRBJ1-1, with D unclear. Looked up from germline, CDR1 is LGHNA and CDR2 is YSLEER. Trimming took off 2 bases at V and 3 bases at J, with 10 bases between the two ends. This CDR3 contains 14 residues.

The count of this clone is one. The V gene is TRBV3-1 (or the pseudogene TRBV3-2), the J gene TRBJ1-1, with 12 bases aligning to TRBD1. With V trimmed by 6 bases and J by 5 bases, 13 bases remained unmatched. CDR3 length: 17 amino acids. CDR1 is LGHDT, CDR2 YNNKEL, per germline (reference sequence). The CDR3 DNA reads as TGTGCCAGCAGTAACACGGGGACAGGGGGCGCGGCGACTGAAGCTTTCTTT. Its protein is CASSNTGTGGAATEAFF.

This clone was counted between two and nine times. One end of the junction does not line up with germline, which may come from a read error. The CDR3 DNA sequence: TGTGCCAGCAGCCACGCGTTCGGACAGGCTGTTATCTTT. Its translation is CASSHAFGQAVIF. The gene calls are TRBV3-1 (or the pseudogene TRBV3-2) and TRBJ1-1, with 7 bases lining up with TRBD1. CDR3 length equals 13 residues. The germline CDR1 and CDR2 sequences are LGHDT and YNNKEL (reference sequence).